The source of this TCR beta chain is a study of graft-versus-host responses after intestinal transplantation (dated by TCRdb to the early 2020s). Describing the broader study: Multivisceral, liver-intestinal, or isolated intestinal transplants were received by the recipients. After intestinal transplantation, graft-versus-host and host-versus-graft alloreactive T cell clones in the graft, circulation and bone marrow were tracked using bulk TCR-beta CDR3 sequencing. Samples from a few later patients were sequenced in-house on an Illumina MiSeq with MiXCR processing rather than by the commercial service. A peak of at least 4% donor T cells among recipient peripheral blood mononuclear cells was the definition used for donor T cell macrochimerism. The cohort enrolled about two dozen intestinal transplant recipients, one of whom was a retransplant, and a few patients without pretransplant specimens were excluded. To identify alloreactive clones, pre-transplant mixed lymphocyte reaction products were sequenced and compared with unstimulated pre-transplant donor and recipient T cells. Every recipient was given anti-thymocyte globulin induction, followed by about three years of maintenance tacrolimus and steroids. Broad study findings and their caveats: In patients with donor T cell macrochimerism, the allografts had high GvH to HvG T cell clonal ratios. Conclusions were limited by the relatively low number and heterogeneity of intestinal transplant patients. GvH clones were detected in recipient bone marrow, and some appeared earlier in ileal mucosa or blood, consistent with an intestinal mucosal origin. Early after transplant, declines in HvG clones were associated with peak levels of circulating GvH clones.

The CDR3 runs 17 amino acids, cysteine and phenylalanine included. Only CDR3 DNA is held: 51 bases, read in frame from base 1. Taken from the germline V gene, the CDR1 and CDR2 loops are MGHRA and YSYEKL. Clipping removes 0 bases from V and 3 bases from J, with 6 as the unmatched junction base count. On this clone: It lacks a known antigen. No clone much larger than this one lies a single base away; base qualities are absent.

Libraries were prepared through the immunoSEQ multiplex PCR assay. In most patients, genomic DNA was isolated using the Qiagen DNeasy Blood and Tissue Kit and sent frozen to Adaptive Biotechnologies for TCR sequencing. For most patients, high-throughput TCR-beta CDR3 sequencing of genomic DNA was performed by Adaptive Biotechnologies. The authors' analysis ran thus. Adaptive's ImmunoSEQ software supplied the TCR sequencing data for 15 to 20 patients, while MiXCR and VDJtools were used to process a few other patients. To correct CD4 versus CD8 sorting errors, sequences present in both subsets at a frequency ratio below 5:1 were removed. CDR3 nucleotide sequences shared between donor and recipient were removed because their origin could not be assigned. Alloreactive clones required at least 2-fold expansion over unstimulated cells and minimum CFSE-low frequency of 0.002% (template counts) or 0.001% (read counts). Clones were considered mappable if detected in sequenced pre-transplant spleen, lymph node, or MLR CFSE-low populations of the donor or recipient. Cumulative frequency of alloreactive clones was calculated as a percentage of all sequences weighted by copy number. Imported from immuneACCESS, the table was reduced by TCRdb to in-frame sequences with V and J called. These copies leave out some clones; in studies compared against another copy, an unresolved V gene accounts for under half, and the cause of the remainder is not known. V, J and clone size were drawn from that table, and D and trimming were deduced from the DNA. The sample contains over 80,000 clones, around 92% of them found a single time. The top ten clonotypes cover approximately 0.18% of the sample.

The sample's time point label, decoded: cells obtained before transplantation from donor or recipient. CD3+CD4+ and CD3+CD8+ populations were FACS-sorted from unstimulated pre-transplant donor and recipient cells taken from spleen or lymph nodes. The sequence derives from a human donor who was the organ donor for an intestinal transplant. The starting material was unstimulated CD4+ T cells sorted from spleen or lymph node cells, obtained before transplant. The V gene is TRBV4-1 and the J gene is TRBJ2-3; a stretch of 10 junction bases matches TRBD2. The DNA sequence reads TGCGCCAGCAGCCAAGAATCGCTAGCGGGAGTTACAGATACGCAGTATTTT. Its amino acids are CASSQESLAGVTDTQYF.